This T cell receptor beta chain derives from a study of blood T cells in healthy people across ages. Notes on the study in general: Naive and antigen-experienced cells could not be conclusively compared, given unsorted PBMCs.

At least ten counts were recorded for this clonotype. Its antigen is undetermined. Each donor was a healthy Caucasian individual from Russia, aged roughly 6 to 90. The CDR3 is 13 amino acids. CDR1 and CDR2 (germline): SGHRS, YFSETQ. Trimming took 0 bases from V and 5 from J, leaving 6 bases between them. The use of a sample-barcoded 5' primer and a J-beta primer mix characterized a second PCR of roughly 6 to 11 cycles. Each cDNA molecule, via a template-switch adaptor with 12 random nucleotides, was tagged. TCRdb re-called the 5' RACE reads with MiXCR, one entry per CDR3 protein. This sample carries about a million distinct CDR3 sequences, 35% to 45% of them seen once, and the ten largest clones take about an eighth.

The sequence came from a man between 18 and 29 years old in good health. The J gene is TRBJ2-1, the V gene TRBV5-1; no reliable D call. Sequencing input: blood. CDR3 nucleotide sequence: TGCGCCAGCAGCTTGGACCCGGACAATGAGCAGTTCTTC. Translation: CASSLDPDNEQFF.